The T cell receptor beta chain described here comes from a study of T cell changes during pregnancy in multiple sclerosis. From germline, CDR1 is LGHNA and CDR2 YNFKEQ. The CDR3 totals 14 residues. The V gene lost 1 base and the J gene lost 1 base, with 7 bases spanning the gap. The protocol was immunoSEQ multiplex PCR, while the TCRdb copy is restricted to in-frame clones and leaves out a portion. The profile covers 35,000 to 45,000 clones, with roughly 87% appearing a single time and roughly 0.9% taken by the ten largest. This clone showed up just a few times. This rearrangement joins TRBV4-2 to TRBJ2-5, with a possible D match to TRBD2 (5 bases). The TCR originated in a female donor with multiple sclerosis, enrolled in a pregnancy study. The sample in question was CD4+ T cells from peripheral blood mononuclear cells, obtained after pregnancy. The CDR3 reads CASSQGGSQETQYF. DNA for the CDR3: TGTGCCAGCAGCCAAGGAGGGTCCCAAGAGACCCAGTACTTC.